The next 13 T cell receptor beta chains were all read from a single sample in a study of T cell repertoires in cytomegalovirus infection. TCRdb reprocessed the reads via MiXCR and lists one record per CDR3 protein. The table lists just over 450,000 distinct CDR3 sequences, under 55% of them singletons. Their antigens remain unidentified. The sample here was cultured PBMCs, taken from culture after CMV antigen stimulation. These receptors were obtained from a human donor in good health (CMV status not recorded). Some clones in this sample may be carry-over from other donors' samples.

The V gene is TRBV7-8, the J gene TRBJ2-7; D remains unclear. Trimming took 3 bases from V and 3 from J, leaving 12 bases between them. Germline-derived CDR1 and CDR2 are SGHVS and FQNEAQ. The CDR3 extends over 14 amino acids. As DNA, the CDR3 is TGTGCCAGCAGCTTGTATGGAGAGCTCTACGAGCAGTACTTC. Encoded protein: CASSLYGELYEQYF.

The chain has TRBV7-8 and TRBJ2-3, with D possibly matching TRBD2 (6 bases). The germline CDR1 and CDR2 sequences are SGHVS and FQNEAQ. The CDR3 loop spans 16 amino acids. V gave up 6 bases and J gave up 3 bases, with 19 bases separating them. CDR3 amino acids: CASRPASGAGTDTQYF. Here the CDR3 DNA reads TGTGCCAGCAGGCCCGCGTCGGGAGCAGGGACAGATACGCAGTATTTT.

This chain uses TRBV28 with TRBJ1-3; D might be TRBD1 (6 bases). CDR3 length: 15 residues. Trimming left V 3 bases short and J 2 bases short, with 11 bases between. Per germline, CDR1 MDHEN and CDR2 SYDVKM. In DNA form, the CDR3 reads TGTGCCAGCAGTTTTCGGAACAGGGCTGGAAACACCATATATTTT. Amino acid sequence: CASSFRNRAGNTIYF.

In this sample, this clonotype turned up a few times. The V and J genes are TRBV7-8 and TRBJ1-2, with D maybe TRBD1 (5 bases). Germline assignment: CDR1 SGHVS and CDR2 FQNEAQ. Deletions cut 2 bases from V and 8 bases from J, with 15 bases between. The CDR3 spans 14 residues. The CDR3 nucleotides are TGTGCCAGCAGCTTATCTGGGGGAAAGAGAGGCTACACCTTC. It translates to CASSLSGGKRGYTF.

This clonotype was seen more than once but under ten times. The chain recombines TRBV12-3 or TRBV12-4 with TRBJ1-2; D is uncertain. The CDR3 totals 15 residues. Trimming stripped 2 bases from V and 2 bases from J, with 12 bases between. The CDR3 reads CASSLNAGSNYGYTF. The CDR3 nucleotides are TGTGCCAGCAGTTTAAATGCAGGATCCAACTATGGCTACACCTTC.

The CDR3 nucleotides are TGTGCCAGTAGTTCCCGTATTGGTCCAGGGGGCTTTCAGTTCTTC. Its translation: CASSSRIGPGGFQFF. The chain uses TRBV19 and TRBJ2-1, with 8 bases that match TRBD1. The length of the CDR3 is 15 residues. Germline CDR1 LNHDA, CDR2 SQIVND (reference sequence). The V and J ends lost 5 bases and 13 bases, in that order; junction bases with no gene match: 16.

A few counts support this clonotype. V gene TRBV19 combines with J gene TRBJ2-3; possible D gene TRBD2, 6 bases. CDR1 and CDR2 (germline): LNHDA, SQIVND (reference sequence). This CDR3 is 15 amino acids long. Trimming removed 7 bases at V and 1 base at J, with 15 bases between. DNA for the CDR3: TGTGCCAGTACCACAAGGAGGGAAGGCACAGATACGCAGTATTTT. It yields the protein CASTTRREGTDTQYF.

There are a few counts of this clonotype. Here the CDR3 DNA reads TGTGCCAGCAGGACAGGTTTCTCTGGGGCCAACGTCCTGACTTTC. Translating gives CASRTGFSGANVLTF. The chain recombines TRBV28 with TRBJ2-6; maybe TRBD1 (6 bases). V dropped 6 bases and J dropped 0 bases, with 9 bases sitting between them. Germline V gives CDR1 MDHEN, CDR2 SYDVKM. There are 15 residues in the CDR3. The full variable domain, with the rest looked up from reference TRBV28 and TRBJ2-6, is DVKVTQSSRYLVKRTGEKVFLECVQDMDHENMFWYRQDPGLGLRLIYFSYDVKMKEKGDIPEGYSVSREKKERFSLILESASTNQTSMYLCASRTGFSGANVLTFGAGSRLTVL.

The table lists this clonotype with a few counts. This chain links TRBV12-3 or TRBV12-4 with TRBJ2-1; the D is unclear. V shed 5 bases and J shed 4 bases, with 6 bases lying between them. The CDR3 runs 12 residues. The CDR3 DNA follows: TGTGCCAGCAGTGCCTTTTACAATGAGCAGTTCTTC. Its translation is CASSAFYNEQFF.

CDR3 sequence (DNA): TGTGCCAGCAGTCAACTTAGCAATCAGCCCCAGCATTTT. It is translated as CASSQLSNQPQHF. This chain connects TRBV12-3 or TRBV12-4 to TRBJ1-5; D not resolved. This CDR3 region has 13 residues. Trimming took off 5 bases at V and 0 bases at J, with 5 bases between the two ends.

This clonotype was seen a few times. The chain is built from TRBV6-1 and TRBJ1-1, with D unresolved. Germline assignment: CDR1 MNHNS and CDR2 SASEGT. The CDR3 has 11 amino acids. Between the trimmed V and J ends, which lost 8 bases and 4 bases, there was a span of 8 bases. The CDR3 here is CASPGGTEAFF. Here the CDR3 DNA reads TGTGCCAGCCCCGGTGGCACTGAAGCTTTCTTT.

The chain carries TRBV12-3 or TRBV12-4 and TRBJ2-1; D possibly uses TRBD1 or TRBD2 (5 bases each). The V and J ends lost 6 bases and 10 bases respectively, with 16 bases between them. CDR3 size: 13 residues. In nucleotides, the CDR3 is TGTGCCAGCAGCCCGGGGCCGATCGGGGAGCAGTTCTTC. It translates to CASSPGPIGEQFF.

The chain employs TRBV7-6 and TRBJ1-2, with D tentatively TRBD1 (5 bases). Between the trimmed V and J ends, which lost 4 bases and 6 bases, there was a span of 9 bases. The CDR3 consists of 12 residues. CDR1 and CDR2 (germline): SGHVS, FNYEAQ. DNA for the CDR3: TGTGCCAGCAGCTCACTCAGGGATGGCTACACCTTC. Protein sequence: CASSSLRDGYTF.